This T cell receptor beta chain comes out of a study of vaccination and CD4 T cells after COVID-19. Sequencing of DNA taken from cultured CD4+ T cells relied on the Oncomine TCR Beta short-read assay. TCRdb reanalysed the PCR reads using MiXCR and keeps one entry per CDR3 protein. Among 8,000 to 10,000 distinct CDR3 sequences listed, around 37% were seen once. The treatment: approximately 9-day PBMC culture with coronavirus spike peptide pools or control peptides (ViraFEST assay). Germline CDR1 and CDR2: GTSNPN and SVGIG (reference sequence). Germline trimming cut 2 bases from V and 4 bases from J; bases unmatched to any gene: 5. This CDR3 has 15 residues. Turning to this clonotype: As yet, its antigen is unknown.

The specimen sequenced was CD4+ T cells from blood, cultured in vitro. The chain is built from TRBV30 and TRBJ2-6, with TRBD1 identical over 7 bases. The origin of this receptor is a human donor who had recovered from COVID-19. The CDR3 reads CAWSQGVSGANVLTF. The CDR3 coding sequence is TGTGCCTGGAGTCAGGGGGTTTCCGGGGCCAACGTCCTGACTTTC. Filled out from reference TRBV30 and TRBJ2-6, the complete variable domain reads SQTIHQWPATLVQPVGSPLSLECTVEGTSNPNLYWYRQAAGRGLQLLFYSVGIGQISSEVPQNLSASRPQDRQFILSSKKLLLSDSGFYLCAWSQGVSGANVLTFGAGSRLTVL.